Below are 15 T cell receptor beta chains sequenced from a single sample in a study of cytomegalovirus exposure and HLA in healthy donors. The PCR ran on 60 Vbeta and 13 Jbeta primers. Repertoires were generated with immunoSEQ multiplex PCR, while TCRdb's copy carries only in-frame clones and drops some. The listing contains 100,000 to 150,000 clones. The source material was PBMCs. Every receptor here comes from a man aged 18 to 29 in good health and CMV-seronegative.

This sequence joins TRBV10-1 and TRBJ1-5; D possibly corresponds to TRBD1 (6 bases). The CDR3 has 13 residues. Germline CDR1 reads WNHNN; CDR2 reads SYGVQD (reference sequence). V gave up 3 bases and J gave up 6 bases, with 9 bases separating them. Here the CDR3 reads CASSDLRGQPQHF. The CDR3 bases are TGCGCCAGCAGTGATCTCAGGGGTCAGCCCCAGCATTTT.

The rearrangement joins TRBV4-1 to TRBJ1-6, with D tentatively TRBD1 (5 bases). The germline gives CDR1 MGHRA, CDR2 YSYEKL. V was clipped by 0 bases and J by 4 bases, with 19 bases between them. This CDR3 contains 19 residues. This CDR3 reads CASSQDGLGGGTYNSPLHF. CDR3 DNA: TGCGCCAGCAGCCAAGATGGGCTCGGGGGGGGTACATATAATTCACCCCTCCACTTT.

The chain uses TRBV6-4 and TRBJ2-5; possibly TRBD1 for D (6 bases). Germline-derived CDR1 and CDR2 are MRHNA and SNTAGT. The V gene lost 3 bases and the J gene lost 5 bases, with 19 bases spanning the gap. The CDR3 sequence is 16 residues long. CDR3 sequence reads: CASSEPNYRVGETQYF. CDR3 DNA sequence: TGTGCCAGCAGTGAACCTAACTACAGGGTCGGCGAGACCCAGTACTTC.

The chain couples TRBV5-1 to TRBJ1-1; no firm D call. Germline CDR1 is SGHRS and CDR2 is YFSETQ. V was trimmed by 0 bases and J by 4 bases, leaving 7 bases between them. This CDR3 spans 13 amino acids. CDR3 protein: CASSLAETTEAFF. For the CDR3, the DNA is TGCGCCAGCAGCTTGGCGGAGACCACTGAAGCTTTCTTT.

The gene calls are TRBV19 and TRBJ1-5, with D maybe TRBD1 (5 bases). Trimming took 6 bases from V and 4 from J, leaving 16 bases between them. The CDR3 totals 15 residues. Germline CDR1 LNHDA, CDR2 SQIVND (reference sequence). The CDR3 reads CASSTMTKGNQPQHF. The CDR3 DNA reads as TGTGCCAGTAGCACAATGACAAAGGGGAATCAGCCCCAGCATTTT.

The chain recombines TRBV28 with TRBJ2-5, with D possibly TRBD2 on 5 matching bases. Trimming took off 5 bases at V and 11 bases at J, with 21 bases between the two ends. The germline CDR1 and CDR2 sequences are MDHEN and SYDVKM. The CDR3 runs to 14 residues. CDR3 DNA: TGTGCCAGCAGTCCCGTCGGGCTAGCCCCCCAGCAGTACTTC. Amino acids: CASSPVGLAPQQYF.

This rearrangement joins TRBV25-1 to TRBJ2-2; TRBD2 is a possible D gene (5 bases). Trimming left V 6 bases short and J 0 bases short, with 11 bases between. Germline-derived CDR1 and CDR2 are MGHDK and SYGVNS. The CDR3 runs to 15 residues. CDR3 coding DNA: TGTGCCAGCAGGAGGGTGGGGTCGAACACCGGGGAGCTGTTTTTT. It encodes CASRRVGSNTGELFF.

CDR3 nucleotides: TGTGCCAGCAGCTGGGCCGTAGGGGCCACAGATACGCAGTATTTT. Protein: CASSWAVGATDTQYF. The chain is built from TRBV7-9 and TRBJ2-3; D perhaps matches TRBD1 (5 bases). Germline lookup yields CDR1 SEHNR and CDR2 FQNEAQ (reference sequence). CDR3 length: 15 amino acids. Trimming stripped 4 bases from V and 2 bases from J, with 13 bases between.

This chain links TRBV6-1 with TRBJ2-7; D gene ambiguous. This CDR3 comprises 16 residues. Trimming cost V 2 bases and J 4 bases, with 18 bases left between them. Germline CDR1 is MNHNS and CDR2 is SASEGT. CDR3 residues: CASSEKIGKRHYEQYF. In DNA, the CDR3 is TGTGCCAGCAGTGAAAAGATCGGCAAACGACATTACGAGCAGTACTTC.

This chain uses TRBV19 with TRBJ1-2, with D tentatively TRBD1 (6 bases). Germline CDR1 reads LNHDA; CDR2 reads SQIVND (reference sequence). Trimming removed 5 bases from V and 7 bases from J, with 11 bases in between. The CDR3 covers 12 residues. CDR3 protein: CASSRTGTGYTF. The CDR3 bases are TGTGCCAGTAGTCGCACAGGGACTGGCTACACCTTC.

This chain connects TRBV6-5 to TRBJ2-7, with D possibly TRBD1 on 6 matching bases. This CDR3 is built from 12 residues. V dropped 2 bases and J dropped 8 bases, with 10 bases sitting between them. CDR1 is MNHEY, CDR2 SVGAGI, per germline. CDR3 region: CASSYDRSKQYF. CDR3 bases: TGTGCCAGCAGTTACGACAGGTCGAAGCAGTACTTC.

The V gene is TRBV7-2, the J gene TRBJ1-2; possible D gene TRBD1, 6 bases. Germline CDR1 is SGHTA and CDR2 is FQGNSA. This CDR3 is built from 14 residues. The V gene lost 4 bases and the J gene lost 8 bases, with 17 bases spanning the gap. CDR3 nucleotides: TGTGCCAGCAGCTCCTTTTGGGGGCGGCGGGGCTACACCTTC. Translation: CASSSFWGRRGYTF.

The chain links TRBV6-5 to TRBJ2-7; D is perhaps TRBD1 (5 bases). In germline, CDR1 is MNHEY, CDR2 SVGAGI. The CDR3 contains 15 residues. V lost 0 bases to trimming and J lost 4 bases, with 13 bases between them. CDR3 region: CASSYSGQTAYEQYF. The CDR3 nucleotides are TGTGCCAGCAGTTACTCAGGGCAGACAGCTTACGAGCAGTACTTC.

The CDR3 loop is CASSTRQPQETQYF. The CDR3 DNA follows: TGTGCCAGCAGTACTCGCCAACCACAAGAGACCCAGTACTTC. This chain uses TRBV6-1 with TRBJ2-5; no clear D gene. Germline values: CDR1 MNHNS, CDR2 SASEGT. The CDR3 loop spans 14 amino acids. V was pared by 5 bases and J by 2 bases, with 12 bases between.

This chain links TRBV5-1 with TRBJ1-3; D is possibly TRBD1 (6 bases). Trimming left V 7 bases short and J 0 bases short, with 17 bases between. CDR3 length: 16 amino acids. Looked up from germline, CDR1 is SGHRS and CDR2 is YFSETQ. CDR3 sequence (DNA): TGCGCCAGCGCCTTGGGGGCACAGAGCTCTGGAAACACCATATATTTT. It yields the protein CASALGAQSSGNTIYF.